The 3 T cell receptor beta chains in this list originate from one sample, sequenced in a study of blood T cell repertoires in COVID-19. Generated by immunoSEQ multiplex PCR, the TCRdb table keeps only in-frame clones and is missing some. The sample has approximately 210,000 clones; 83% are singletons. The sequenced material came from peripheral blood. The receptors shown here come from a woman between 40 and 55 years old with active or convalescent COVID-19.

CDR3 sequence: CAWTTQGQETQYF. The CDR3 nucleotides read TGTGCCTGGACCACACAGGGGCAAGAGACCCAGTACTTC. The chain employs TRBV30 and TRBJ2-5, with TRBD1 identical over 7 bases. CDR1 and CDR2 (germline): GTSNPN, SVGIG (reference sequence). With 4 bases clipped from V and 2 bases from J, the junction kept 4 bases outside the gene matches. This CDR3 is built from 13 residues.

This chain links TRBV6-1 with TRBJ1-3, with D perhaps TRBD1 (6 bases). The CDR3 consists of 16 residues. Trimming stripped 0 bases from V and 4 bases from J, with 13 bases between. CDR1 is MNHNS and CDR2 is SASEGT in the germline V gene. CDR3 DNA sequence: TGTGCCAGCAGTGAAGCTTTCGGACAGCCCGGAAACACCATATATTTT. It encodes CASSEAFGQPGNTIYF.

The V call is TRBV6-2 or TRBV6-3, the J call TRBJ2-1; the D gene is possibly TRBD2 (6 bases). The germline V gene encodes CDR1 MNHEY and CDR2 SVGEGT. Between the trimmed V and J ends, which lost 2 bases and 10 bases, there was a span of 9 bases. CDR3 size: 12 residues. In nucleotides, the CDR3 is TGTGCCAGCAGTTACGGGAGCGGGGAGCAGTTCTTC. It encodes CASSYGSGEQFF.